The rows below give T cell receptor beta chains drawn from one sample of a study of cytomegalovirus exposure and HLA in healthy donors. Method: immunoSEQ multiplex PCR; TCRdb's copy keeps in-frame clones and lacks some. The profile shows about 80,000 clones, roughly 80% of them singletons. The sample comprised PBMCs. These receptors all stem from a man aged 50-59 years in good health and CMV-seropositive. Both conserved end residues are part of each CDR3. A D gene is named only where the DNA matches it firmly. A row's size may be missing; if present it is once, few, many or a size class.

V gene	J gene	D gene	clone size	CDR3 length	CDR3 protein	CDR3 DNA
TRBV5-1	TRBJ2-7	TRBD2	.	15	CASSRSGTSSYEQYF	TGCGCCAGCAGCCGCAGCGGGACGAGCTCCTACGAGCAGTACTTC
TRBV7-2	TRBJ1-3	.	.	13	CASSLNREGTIYF	TGTGCCAGCAGCTTAAACAGGGAGGGCACCATATATTTT
TRBV6-5	TRBJ2-5	.	.	16	CASSYLEELLQETQYF	TGTGCCAGCAGTTACCTAGAGGAGCTCCTCCAAGAGACCCAGTACTTC
TRBV5-6	TRBJ1-2	TRBD1	.	13	CASSDYTGDGYTF	TGTGCCAGCAGTGACTACACAGGGGATGGCTACACCTTC
TRBV18	TRBJ1-4	.	.	19	CASSTSPSGRAGTNEKLFF	TGTGCCAGCTCCACCAGCCCTAGCGGGAGGGCCGGAACTAATGAAAAACTGTTTTTT
TRBV5-1	TRBJ2-7	.	few	16	CASSPPRAHKDYEQYF	TGCGCCAGCAGCCCGCCGAGGGCTCACAAAGACTACGAGCAGTACTTC
TRBV29-1	TRBJ1-2	.	.	12	CSVAGGTYGYTF	TGCAGCGTCGCGGGGGGTACCTATGGCTACACCTTC
TRBV29-1	TRBJ2-5	TRBD2	.	12	CSVQSGGETQYF	TGCAGCGTACAATCGGGGGGAGAGACCCAGTACTTC
TRBV6-1	TRBJ2-7	TRBD1	.	13	CATRGQGHYEQYF	TGTGCCACTAGGGGACAGGGGCACTACGAGCAGTACTTC
TRBV11-3	TRBJ2-5	.	.	13	CASSLGGGETQYF	TGTGCCAGCAGCTTAGGAGGGGGTGAGACCCAGTACTTC
TRBV6-5	TRBJ2-3	.	.	15	CASSQSLGGLDTQYF	TGTGCCAGCAGTCAAAGCCTAGGAGGTTTGGATACGCAGTATTTT
TRBV6-5	TRBJ2-3	.	.	13	CASSDPSEDTQYF	TGTGCCAGCAGCGACCCAAGCGAAGATACGCAGTATTTT
TRBV19	TRBJ2-5	TRBD2	.	19	CASTAAPGTSGGRQETQYF	TGTGCCAGTACGGCCGCGCCCGGGACTAGCGGGGGAAGGCAAGAGACCCAGTACTTC
TRBV5-8	TRBJ1-3	.	.	16	CASSLRSDSPGNTIYF	TGTGCCAGCAGCTTGCGGTCGGACAGCCCTGGAAACACCATATATTTT
TRBV19	TRBJ2-5	TRBD2	.	13	CASSWAGGETQYF	TGTGCCAGTAGTTGGGCGGGAGGAGAGACCCAGTACTTC
TRBV6-5	TRBJ2-1	.	.	13	CASSSDFYNEQFF	TGTGCCAGCAGTTCGGACTTCTACAATGAGCAGTTCTTC
TRBV5-1	TRBJ2-5	TRBD2	.	16	CASSLGPSGKQETQYF	TGCGCCAGCAGCTTGGGTCCTAGCGGGAAACAAGAGACCCAGTACTTC
TRBV7-8	TRBJ1-5	TRBD1	.	15	CASSLRQGTNQPQHF	TGTGCCAGCAGCCTCAGACAGGGTACCAATCAGCCCCAGCATTTT
TRBV18	TRBJ1-4	.	.	14	CASSSRAQSEKLFF	TGTGCCAGCTCATCCAGGGCTCAGAGCGAAAAACTGTTTTTT
TRBV2	TRBJ2-1	.	few	13	CASLGEVDNEQFF	TGTGCCAGCCTAGGGGAAGTAGACAATGAGCAGTTCTTC
TRBV15	TRBJ1-4	.	.	15	CATSRVEEGWEKLFF	TGTGCCACCAGCAGAGTGGAGGAGGGTTGGGAAAAACTGTTTTTT
TRBV2	TRBJ2-6	TRBD1	few	17	CASRGGTGVTGANVLTF	TGTGCCAGCAGGGGGGGGACAGGGGTAACTGGGGCCAACGTCCTGACTTTC
TRBV5-5	TRBJ2-2	TRBD1	.	14	CATAKQGANGELFF	TGTGCCACCGCCAAACAGGGGGCAAACGGGGAGCTGTTTTTT
TRBV5-4	TRBJ2-7	.	.	15	CASSPGPQGSYEQYF	TGTGCCAGCAGTCCCGGGCCGCAGGGGTCCTACGAGCAGTACTTC
TRBV19	TRBJ2-1	TRBD2	.	16	CASSSRTSGRAVEQFF	TGTGCCAGTAGCTCCCGGACTAGCGGGAGGGCCGTTGAGCAGTTCTTC
TRBV30	TRBJ2-7	.	.	14	CAWTRDTPAYEQYF	TGTGCCTGGACCCGGGACACTCCAGCCTACGAGCAGTACTTC
TRBV6-1	TRBJ1-5	.	few	15	CASSEAGTWGQPQHF	TGTGCCAGCAGTGAAGCGGGGACTTGGGGGCAGCCCCAGCATTTT
TRBV7-9	TRBJ2-7	TRBD1	.	13	CASRGTGSPEQYF	TGTGCCAGCAGAGGGACAGGGTCACCCGAGCAGTACTTC
TRBV19	TRBJ1-4	TRBD1	.	15	CASSIDRDRDAKLFF	TGTGCCAGTAGTATAGACCGGGACAGGGATGCAAAACTGTTTTTT
TRBV19	TRBJ1-1	.	.	13	CASSLGGNTEAFF	TGTGCCAGTAGTCTAGGCGGGAACACTGAAGCTTTCTTT
TRBV4-3	TRBJ2-7	.	.	13	CASSLGRSNEQYF	TGCGCCAGCAGCCTGGGCAGATCAAACGAGCAGTACTTC
TRBV4-1	TRBJ1-5	.	.	15	CASSLSRQDNQPQHF	TGCGCCAGCAGCCTCTCTCGACAGGATAATCAGCCCCAGCATTTT
TRBV4-1	TRBJ2-7	TRBD2	.	19	CASSQDGGTSGIGAYEQYF	TGCGCCAGCAGCCAAGATGGGGGGACTAGCGGGATAGGGGCCTACGAGCAGTACTTC
TRBV5-1	TRBJ2-3	.	.	15	CASSLASGSTDTQYF	TGCGCCAGCAGCTTGGCCAGCGGTTCAACAGATACGCAGTATTTT
TRBV5-6	TRBJ1-2	.	once	12	CASSSRTRPYTF	TGTGCCAGCAGCTCGAGGACAAGGCCCTACACCTTC
TRBV12-5	TRBJ2-5	.	.	12	CASGLIVETQYF	TGTGCTAGTGGTTTGATAGTGGAGACCCAGTACTTC